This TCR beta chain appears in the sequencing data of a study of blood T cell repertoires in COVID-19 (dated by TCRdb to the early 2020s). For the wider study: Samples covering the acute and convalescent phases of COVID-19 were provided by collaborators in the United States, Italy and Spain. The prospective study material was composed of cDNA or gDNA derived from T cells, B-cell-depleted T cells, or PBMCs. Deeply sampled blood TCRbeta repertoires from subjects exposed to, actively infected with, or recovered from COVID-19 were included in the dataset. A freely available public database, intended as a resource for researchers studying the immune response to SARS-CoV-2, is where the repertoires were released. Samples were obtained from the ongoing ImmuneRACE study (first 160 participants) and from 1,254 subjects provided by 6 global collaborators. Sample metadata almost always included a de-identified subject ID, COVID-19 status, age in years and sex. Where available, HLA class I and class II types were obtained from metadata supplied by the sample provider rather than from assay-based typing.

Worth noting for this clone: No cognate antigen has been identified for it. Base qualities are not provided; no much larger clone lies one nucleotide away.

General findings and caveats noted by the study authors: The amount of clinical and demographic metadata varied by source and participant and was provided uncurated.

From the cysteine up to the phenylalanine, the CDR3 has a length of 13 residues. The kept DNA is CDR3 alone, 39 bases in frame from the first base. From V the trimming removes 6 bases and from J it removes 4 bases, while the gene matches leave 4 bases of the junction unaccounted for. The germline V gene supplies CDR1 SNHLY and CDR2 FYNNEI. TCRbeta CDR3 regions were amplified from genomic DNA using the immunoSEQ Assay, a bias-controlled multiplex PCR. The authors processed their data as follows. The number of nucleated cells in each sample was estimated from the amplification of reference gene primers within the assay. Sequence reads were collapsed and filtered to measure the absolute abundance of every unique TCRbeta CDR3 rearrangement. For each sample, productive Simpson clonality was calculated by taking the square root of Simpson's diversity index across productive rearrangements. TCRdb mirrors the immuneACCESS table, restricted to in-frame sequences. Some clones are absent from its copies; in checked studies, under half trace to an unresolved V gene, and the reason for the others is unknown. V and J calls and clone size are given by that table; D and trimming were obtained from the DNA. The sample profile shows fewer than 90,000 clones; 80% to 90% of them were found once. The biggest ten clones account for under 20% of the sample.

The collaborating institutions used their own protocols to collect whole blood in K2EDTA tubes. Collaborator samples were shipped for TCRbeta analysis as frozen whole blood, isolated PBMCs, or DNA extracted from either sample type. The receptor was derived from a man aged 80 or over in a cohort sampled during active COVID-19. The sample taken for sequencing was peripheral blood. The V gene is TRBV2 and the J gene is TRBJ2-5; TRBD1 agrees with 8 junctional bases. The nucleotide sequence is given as TGTGCCAGCAGAATCCAGGGGGCAGAGACCCAGTACTTC. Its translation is CASRIQGAETQYF.